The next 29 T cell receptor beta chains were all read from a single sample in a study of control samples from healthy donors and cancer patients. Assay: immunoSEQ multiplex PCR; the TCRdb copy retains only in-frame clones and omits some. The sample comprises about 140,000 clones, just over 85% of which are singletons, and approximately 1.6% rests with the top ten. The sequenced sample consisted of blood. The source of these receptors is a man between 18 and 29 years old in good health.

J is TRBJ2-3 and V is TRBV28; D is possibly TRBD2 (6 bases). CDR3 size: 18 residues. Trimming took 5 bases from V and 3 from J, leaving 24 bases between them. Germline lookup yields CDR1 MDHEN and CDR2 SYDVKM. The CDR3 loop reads CASSIPRSGGDRTDTQYF. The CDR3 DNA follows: TGTGCCAGCAGTATCCCCCGGTCAGGAGGGGACCGAACAGATACGCAGTATTTT.

The CDR3 DNA is TGTGCCAGTCGAACTAGGTCGAACACCGGGGAGCTGTTTTTT. Its protein is CASRTRSNTGELFF. This rearrangement joins TRBV2 to TRBJ2-2; possibly TRBD2 for D (5 bases). Germline V gene sequence: CDR1 SNHLY, CDR2 FYNNEI. The CDR3 is 14 residues long. V was clipped by 9 bases and J by 0 bases, with 11 bases between them.

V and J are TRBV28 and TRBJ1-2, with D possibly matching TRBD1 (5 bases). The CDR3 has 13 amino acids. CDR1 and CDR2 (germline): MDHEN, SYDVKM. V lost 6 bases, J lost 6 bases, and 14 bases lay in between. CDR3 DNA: TGTGCCAGCAGGTACGACAGTGTTGATGGCTACACCTTC. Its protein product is CASRYDSVDGYTF.

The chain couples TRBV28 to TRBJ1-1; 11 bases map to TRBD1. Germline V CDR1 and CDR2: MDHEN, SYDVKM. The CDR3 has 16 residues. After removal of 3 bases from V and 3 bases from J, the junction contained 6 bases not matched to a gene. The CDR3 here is CASSLGPGQGDTEAFF. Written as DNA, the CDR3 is TGTGCCAGCAGTTTGGGCCCGGGACAGGGGGACACTGAAGCTTTCTTT.

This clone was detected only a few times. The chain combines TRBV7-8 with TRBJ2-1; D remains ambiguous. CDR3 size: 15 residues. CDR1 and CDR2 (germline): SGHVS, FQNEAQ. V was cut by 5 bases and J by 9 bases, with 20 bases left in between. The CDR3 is CASSIGWASRSEQFF. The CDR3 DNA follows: TGTGCCAGCAGCATCGGTTGGGCCTCCAGGAGTGAGCAGTTCTTC.

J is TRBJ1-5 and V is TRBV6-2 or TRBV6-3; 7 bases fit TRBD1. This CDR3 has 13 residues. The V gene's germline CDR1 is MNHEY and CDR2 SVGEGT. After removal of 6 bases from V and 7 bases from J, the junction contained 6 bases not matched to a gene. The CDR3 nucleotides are TGTGCCAGCAGCCGCACAGGGGTCCAGCCCCAGCATTTT. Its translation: CASSRTGVQPQHF.

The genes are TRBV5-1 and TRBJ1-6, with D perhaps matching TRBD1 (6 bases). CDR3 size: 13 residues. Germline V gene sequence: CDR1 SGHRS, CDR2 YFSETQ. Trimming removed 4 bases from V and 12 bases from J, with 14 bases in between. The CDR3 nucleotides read TGCGCCAGCAGCGGCGGGACATCGGGACCCCTCCACTTT. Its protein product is CASSGGTSGPLHF.

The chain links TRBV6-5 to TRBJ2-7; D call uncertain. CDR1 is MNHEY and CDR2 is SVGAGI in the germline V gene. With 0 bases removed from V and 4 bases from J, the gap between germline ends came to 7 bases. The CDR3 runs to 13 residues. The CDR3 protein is CASSYSLNYEQYF. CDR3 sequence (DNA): TGTGCCAGCAGTTACTCCCTTAATTACGAGCAGTACTTC.

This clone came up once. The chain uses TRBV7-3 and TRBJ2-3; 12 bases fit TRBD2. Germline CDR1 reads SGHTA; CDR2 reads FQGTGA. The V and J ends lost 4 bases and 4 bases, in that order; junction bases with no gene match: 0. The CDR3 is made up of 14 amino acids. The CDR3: CASSSSGGADTQYF. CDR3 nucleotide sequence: TGTGCCAGCAGCTCTAGCGGGGGGGCAGATACGCAGTATTTT. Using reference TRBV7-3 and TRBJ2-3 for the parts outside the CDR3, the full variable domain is GAGVSQTPSNKVTEKGKYVELRCDPISGHTALYWYRQSLGQGPEFLIYFQGTGAADDSGLPNDRFFAVRPEGSVSTLKIQRTERGDSAVYLCASSSSGGADTQYFGPGTRLTVL.

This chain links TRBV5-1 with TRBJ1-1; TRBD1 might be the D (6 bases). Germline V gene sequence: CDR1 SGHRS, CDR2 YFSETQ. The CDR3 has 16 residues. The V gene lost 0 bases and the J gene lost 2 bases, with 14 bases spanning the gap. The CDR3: CASSLVPLTGNTEAFF. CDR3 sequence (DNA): TGCGCCAGCAGCTTGGTTCCCCTGACAGGTAACACTGAAGCTTTCTTT.

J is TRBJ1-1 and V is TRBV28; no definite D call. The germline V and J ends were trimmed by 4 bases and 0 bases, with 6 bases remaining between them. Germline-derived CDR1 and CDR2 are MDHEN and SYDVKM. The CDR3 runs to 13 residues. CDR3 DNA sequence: TGTGCCAGCAGTTCTACAGTGAACACTGAAGCTTTCTTT. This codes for CASSSTVNTEAFF.

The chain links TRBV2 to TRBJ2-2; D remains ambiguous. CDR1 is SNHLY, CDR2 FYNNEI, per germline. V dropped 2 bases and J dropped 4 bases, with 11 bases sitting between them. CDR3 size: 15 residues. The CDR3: CASSEQPLGTGELFF. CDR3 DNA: TGTGCCAGCAGTGAACAGCCTCTCGGCACCGGGGAGCTGTTTTTT. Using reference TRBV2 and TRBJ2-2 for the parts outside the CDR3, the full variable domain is EPEVTQTPSHQVTQMGQEVILRCVPISNHLYFYWYRQILGQKVEFLVSFYNNEISEKSEIFDDQFSVERPDGSNFTLKIRSTKLEDSAMYFCASSEQPLGTGELFFGEGSRLTVL.

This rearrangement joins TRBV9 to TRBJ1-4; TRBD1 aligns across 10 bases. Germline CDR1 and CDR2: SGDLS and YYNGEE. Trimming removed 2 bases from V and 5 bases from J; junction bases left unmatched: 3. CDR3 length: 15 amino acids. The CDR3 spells CASSVTGGPNEKLFF. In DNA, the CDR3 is TGTGCCAGCAGCGTGACAGGGGGCCCAAATGAAAAACTGTTTTTT.

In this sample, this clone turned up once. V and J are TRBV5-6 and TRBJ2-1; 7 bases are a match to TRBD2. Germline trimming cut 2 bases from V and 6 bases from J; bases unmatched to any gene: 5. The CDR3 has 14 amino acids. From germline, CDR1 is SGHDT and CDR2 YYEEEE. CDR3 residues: CASSLGLDSNEQFF. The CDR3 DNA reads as TGTGCCAGCAGCTTAGGACTAGACTCCAATGAGCAGTTCTTC.

CDR3 sequence (DNA): TGTGCCAGCAGCGCCTCTAGCGGGGGGAGGGGCGATGAGCAGTTCTTC. Residues: CASSASSGGRGDEQFF. V is TRBV7-3 and J is TRBJ2-1; 11 positions match TRBD2. Germline V gene lookup returns CDR1 SGHTA and CDR2 FQGTGA. V shed 5 bases, J shed 8 bases, and the junction held 11 bases outside the gene matches. This CDR3 comprises 16 residues.

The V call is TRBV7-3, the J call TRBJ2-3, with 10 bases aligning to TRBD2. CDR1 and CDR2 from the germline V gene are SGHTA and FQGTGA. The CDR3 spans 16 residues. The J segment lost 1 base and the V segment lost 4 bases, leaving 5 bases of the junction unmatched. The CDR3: CASSSSSGGRTDTQYF. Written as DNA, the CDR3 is TGTGCCAGCAGCTCTTCTAGCGGGGGACGCACAGATACGCAGTATTTT.

The CDR3 DNA reads TGTGCCAGCAGCCCCAGGGCCCCTGGGGCCAACGTCCTGACTTTC. Its protein product is CASSPRAPGANVLTF. J is TRBJ2-6 and V is TRBV6-4; a weak D match, TRBD1 (5 bases). V lost 6 bases and J lost 2, with 11 bases in between. The length of the CDR3 is 15 residues. The V gene's germline CDR1 is MRHNA and CDR2 SNTAGT.

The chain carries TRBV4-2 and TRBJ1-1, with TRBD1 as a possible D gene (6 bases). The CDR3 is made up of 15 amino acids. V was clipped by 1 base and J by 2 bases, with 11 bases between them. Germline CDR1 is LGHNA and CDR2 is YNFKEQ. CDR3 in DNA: TGTGCCAGCAGCCAAGGGACAGCAGATAACACTGAAGCTTTCTTT. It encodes CASSQGTADNTEAFF.

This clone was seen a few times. This CDR3 is CASSIAGQTTGELFF. The CDR3 bases are TGTGCCAGTAGTATAGCGGGGCAAACCACCGGGGAGCTGTTTTTT. The V call is TRBV19, the J call TRBJ2-2; D is possibly TRBD1 or TRBD2 (5 bases each). The germline V and J ends were trimmed by 1 base and 4 bases, with 10 bases remaining between them. CDR1 is LNHDA and CDR2 is SQIVND in the germline V gene (reference sequence). The CDR3 spans 15 residues.

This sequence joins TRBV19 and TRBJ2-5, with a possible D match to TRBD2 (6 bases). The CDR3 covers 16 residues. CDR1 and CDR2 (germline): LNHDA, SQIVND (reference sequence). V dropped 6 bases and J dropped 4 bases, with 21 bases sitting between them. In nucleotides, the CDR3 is TGTGCCAGTAGAAAGAGCTACCTCAGGGAGGCAGAGACCCAGTACTTC. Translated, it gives CASRKSYLREAETQYF.

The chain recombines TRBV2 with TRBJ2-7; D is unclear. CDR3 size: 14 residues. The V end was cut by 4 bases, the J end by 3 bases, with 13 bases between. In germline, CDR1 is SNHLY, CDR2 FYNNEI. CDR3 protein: CASSVYSPYYEQYF. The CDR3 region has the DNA TGTGCCAGCAGTGTATACAGCCCCTACTACGAGCAGTACTTC.

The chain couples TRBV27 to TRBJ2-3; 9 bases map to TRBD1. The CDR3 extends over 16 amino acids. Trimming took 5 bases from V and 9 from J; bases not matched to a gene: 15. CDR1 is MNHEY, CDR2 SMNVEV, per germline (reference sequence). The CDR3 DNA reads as TGTGCCAGCAGTCTAGTGGGACAGGGCCGCCGAGGGACGCAGTATTTT. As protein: CASSLVGQGRRGTQYF.

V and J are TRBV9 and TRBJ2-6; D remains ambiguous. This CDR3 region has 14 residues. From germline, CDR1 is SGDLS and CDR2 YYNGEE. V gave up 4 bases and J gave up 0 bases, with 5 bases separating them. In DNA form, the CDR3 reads TGTGCCAGCAGCATGGACTCTGGGGCCAACGTCCTGACTTTC. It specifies CASSMDSGANVLTF.

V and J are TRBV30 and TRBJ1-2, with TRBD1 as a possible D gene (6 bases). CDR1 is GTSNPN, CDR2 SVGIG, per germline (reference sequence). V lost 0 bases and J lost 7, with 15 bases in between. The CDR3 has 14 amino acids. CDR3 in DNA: TGTGCCTGGAGTGTAGAAGACAGGTTGGGTGGCTACACCTTC. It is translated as CAWSVEDRLGGYTF.

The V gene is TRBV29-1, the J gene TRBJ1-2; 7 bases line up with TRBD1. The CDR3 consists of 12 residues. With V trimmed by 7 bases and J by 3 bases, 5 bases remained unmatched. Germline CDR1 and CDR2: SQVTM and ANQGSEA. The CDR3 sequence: CSGLGTDYGYTF. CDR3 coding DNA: TGCAGCGGACTAGGGACAGACTATGGCTACACCTTC.

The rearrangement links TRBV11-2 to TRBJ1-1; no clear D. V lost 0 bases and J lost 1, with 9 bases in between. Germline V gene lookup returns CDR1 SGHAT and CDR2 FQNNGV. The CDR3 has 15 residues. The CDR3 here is CASSLDGYANTEAFF. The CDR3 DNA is TGTGCCAGCAGCTTAGATGGGTACGCGAACACTGAAGCTTTCTTT.

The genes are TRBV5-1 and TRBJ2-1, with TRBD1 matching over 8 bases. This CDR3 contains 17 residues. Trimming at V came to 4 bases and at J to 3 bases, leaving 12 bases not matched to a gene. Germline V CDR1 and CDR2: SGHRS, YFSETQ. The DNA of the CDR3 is TGCGCCAGCAGCAGGCCGCCGGGACAGGTAGACTACAATGAGCAGTTCTTC. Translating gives CASSRPPGQVDYNEQFF.

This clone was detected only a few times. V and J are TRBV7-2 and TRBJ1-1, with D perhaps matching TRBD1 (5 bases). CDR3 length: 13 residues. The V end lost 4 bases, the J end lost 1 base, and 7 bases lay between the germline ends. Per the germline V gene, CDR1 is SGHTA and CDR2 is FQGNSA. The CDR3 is CASSSDTNTEAFF. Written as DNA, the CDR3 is TGTGCCAGCAGCTCGGACACGAACACTGAAGCTTTCTTT.

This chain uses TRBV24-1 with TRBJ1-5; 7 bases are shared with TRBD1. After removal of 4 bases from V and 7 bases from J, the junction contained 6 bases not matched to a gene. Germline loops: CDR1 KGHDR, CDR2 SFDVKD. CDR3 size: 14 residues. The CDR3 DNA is TGTGCCACCAGTGAACCAGACAGGGACCAGCCCCAGCATTTT. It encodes CATSEPDRDQPQHF.